This T cell receptor beta chain appears in the sequencing data of a study of shared clonotypes between healthy human individuals (dated by TCRdb to about 2020). Looking at the study overall: Three men and a couple of women, aged 18 to 49 years, made up the cohort. For each donor, CD4 naive and CD4 memory were each given three plates, CD8 naive was given two plates, and CD8 memory was given one plate. To estimate repertoire size and how much clonotype sharing occurs between individuals, the study deeply sequenced the blood TCR repertoires of five or six healthy adults. Different laboratories and diverse techniques were used to prepare libraries and sequence TCR repertoires, to increase sequencing depth and limit assay-specific biases. Leukapheresis yielded between about 0.9 and 9 billion PBMCs per donor.

The full study reports these points: Only blood was sampled, and tissue TCR repertoires likely differ from those in blood. Rarefaction of sorted-subset datasets indicated incomplete sequencing despite the large sequencing depth. Pairwise subsampling indicated that sequencing depth was expected to affect the degree of clonotype sharing among donors. The genetic and exposure-history diversity represented was limited by the small number of donors. Compared with non-shared clonotypes, clonotypes shared by all four sorted-subset donors had higher generation probabilities. Larger estimated clonotype richness was generally found for naive subsets than for memory subsets. Approximately 5% of naive CD4, 3.5% of naive CD8, roughly 2.4% of memory CD4, and about 0.4% of memory CD8 clonotypes were shared across several donors.

Using the deep immunoSEQ assay, TCR CDR3 regions were amplified from genomic DNA by multiplex PCR. For each cell subset, the extracted genomic DNA was distributed evenly across all wells of several immunoSEQ 96-well plates, and each plate served as one replicate. For sorted subsets, approximately 190 ng of genomic DNA, equivalent to roughly 33,000 T cell genomes, went into each replicate PCR. Purified libraries were quantified with a Qubit 3.0 fluorometer, sized on a Bioanalyzer 2100, and re-quantified with the KAPA Library Quantification kit. Each immunoSEQ 96-well plate was sequenced on its own single-read 150-cycle Illumina NextSeq 550 flow cell. In the authors' own workflow: The immunoSEQ output contained only junctional sequences without quality scores, so filtering could not match that applied to full-length reads. Sequences were annotated with PyIR, a Python wrapper for IgBLAST v1.9, and V/J genes and CDR3 were assigned using IMGT germline references. Any read was removed if the V/J assignment was weak (E-value above 1e-6), the CDR3 was missing, or the read contained stop codons, out-of-frame junctions, or ambiguous translated residues. V3J clonotypes were defined as sequences sharing an identical inferred V gene, J gene, and CDR3 amino acid sequence. Percentage overlap between repertoires was computed as shared unique clonotypes divided by the size of the smaller repertoire. RTK rarefaction, the Chao1 estimator, and Recon v2.1 estimates of unobserved clonotypes were used to assess repertoire richness. For all TCRbeta clonotypes obtained by the gDNA method from several donors, generation probabilities were computed with OLGA. Not all clones reach the TCRdb copy of this immuneACCESS table, which keeps in-frame sequences only. Checked studies attribute under half of the gap to unresolved V genes and leave the rest unexplained. That table gives V, J and clone size, and the DNA gave D and trimming. The sample data list fewer than 3 million clones, and approximately 90% of these were observed just once. The ten top clones hold 0.37% of the sample.

On this clone: There is no known antigen for this receptor. No qualities accompany the bases; no much larger clone lies one base away.

From its cysteine to its phenylalanine, the CDR3 spans 10 amino acids. CDR3 DNA is the only sequence kept; it has 30 bases, read in frame from the first base. The germline ends are 9 bases apart after V is trimmed by 5 bases and J by 8 bases. CDR1 and CDR2 are drawn from the germline V gene (reference sequence): DFQATT, SNEGSKA. The donors were healthy, HIV-negative adults with no recently reported acute infections or vaccinations. Every donor was a Caucasian adult living in Nashville, Tennessee, USA. CD4+ T cells were enriched through magnetic negative selection, after which naive cells were positively selected on CD45RA and the remaining negative fraction served as the memory subset. After blood collection by leukapheresis, PBMCs were isolated using Ficoll-Histopaque density gradient centrifugation and then cryopreserved in the vapor phase of liquid nitrogen. Analytical flow cytometry was used to check the purity and quantity of every magnetically sorted T cell population. Genomic DNA was isolated from each sorted fraction and quantified by UV absorbance on a Nanodrop 2000c.

The specimen was naive CD4+ T cells from PBMCs. Interpreted using the paper, the cell subset or site label stands for: CD45RA+ positively selected. The clonotype originates from a man between 18 and 35 years old in good health. Some clones in this sample may be carry-over from other donors' samples. The rearranged chain carries TRBV20-1 and TRBJ1-1, with no D gene named confidently. The DNA sequence is TGCAGTGCTCCGACAAGAGAAGCTTTCTTT. Its translation reads: CSAPTREAFF.